Sequencing of this T cell receptor (beta chain) was carried out in a study of PD-L1 blockade in urothelial cancer. Study context: Male sex and bladder-origin urothelial cancer were recorded for about 85% of the roughly 30 patients. The analyses of blood took place 3 weeks (second dose) and 6 weeks after treatment start.

Generated by immunoSEQ multiplex PCR, the TCRdb table keeps only in-frame clones and is missing some. Of roughly 100,000 clones detected, roughly 83% appear once; the ten largest clones hold approximately 8%. Between the trimmed V and J ends, which lost 5 bases and 1 base, there was a span of 14 bases. The germline CDR1 and CDR2 sequences are SGHTA and FQGNSA. The CDR3 spans 15 residues. The time point denotes: peripheral blood 6 weeks after treatment start. Each individual provided 1 to 8 samples (taken pretreatment and on-treatment). The receptor comes from a man between 65 and 85 years old with urothelial cancer. This chain joins TRBV7-2 and TRBJ2-5; tentative D call: TRBD2 (6 bases). Sequenced here: PBMCs, sampled around atezolizumab (anti-PD-L1) treatment. The CDR3 nucleotides are TGTGCCAGCAGCCTTTTCCAGGGAGGCCAAGAGACCCAGTACTTC. Translation gives CASSLFQGGQETQYF. The complete variable domain, with remaining parts taken from reference TRBV7-2 and TRBJ2-5, reads GAGVSQSPSNKVTEKGKDVELRCDPISGHTALYWYRQSLGQGLEFLIYFQGNSAPDKSGLPSDRFSAERTGGSVSTLTIQRTQQEDSAVYLCASSLFQGGQETQYFGPGTRLLVL.